A single sample is the source of the 28 T cell receptor beta chains below, sequenced in a study of cytomegalovirus exposure and HLA in healthy donors. Some clones are missing from TCRdb's copy, which holds only in-frame ones; the method was immunoSEQ multiplex PCR. The sample lists 50,000 to 65,000 clones, 90% to 97% occurring once. Specimen: PBMCs. Every receptor here comes from a woman between 18 and 29 years old in good health and CMV-seronegative.

The chain uses TRBV2 and TRBJ2-7; possible D gene TRBD1, 6 bases. Germline V gene data show CDR1 as SNHLY and CDR2 as FYNNEI. This CDR3 region has 14 residues. Trimming stripped 6 bases from V and 3 bases from J, with 15 bases between. CDR3 residues: CASRGWGQIYEQYF. In DNA, the CDR3 is TGTGCCAGCAGGGGATGGGGACAAATCTACGAGCAGTACTTC.

This clone was seen only once. The chain employs TRBV19 and TRBJ2-3, with 14 bases fitting TRBD2. The V and J ends lost 6 bases and 4 bases, in that order; junction bases with no gene match: 15. Germline CDR1 LNHDA, CDR2 SQIVND (reference sequence). The length of the CDR3 is 19 residues. The DNA of the CDR3 is TGTGCCAGTAGCTCCCGACTAGCGGGAGGGCCTCGGAGACCAGATACGCAGTATTTT. The encoded protein is CASSSRLAGGPRRPDTQYF.

The chain carries TRBV6-7 and TRBJ2-7, with 9 bases lining up with TRBD2. TRBV6-7 counts as an open reading frame of uncertain function. The CDR3 consists of 17 residues. The J segment lost 3 bases and the V segment lost 7 bases, leaving 16 bases of the junction unmatched. CDR3 DNA sequence: TGTGCCAGCACCCGGGGGGTGGTAGCGGGGGCCAACTACGAGCAGTACTTC. Translated: CASTRGVVAGANYEQYF.

The chain links TRBV18 to TRBJ1-4; tentatively, D is TRBD1 (6 bases). V lost 5 bases and J lost 0, with 7 bases in between. Germline V gives CDR1 KGHSH, CDR2 LQKENI. The CDR3 runs 14 residues. The CDR3 reads CASSKGATNEKLFF. The CDR3 DNA sequence: TGTGCCAGCTCAAAGGGGGCAACTAATGAAAAACTGTTTTTT.

V is TRBV29-1 and J is TRBJ2-1, with 7 bases matching TRBD1. Unmatched junction bases numbered 14, after V lost 4 bases and J lost 5 bases. In germline, CDR1 is SQVTM, CDR2 ANQGSEA. The CDR3 is made up of 16 amino acids. CDR3 DNA: TGCAGCGTTGCCGCCTCGACAGGGCCCCCCAACAATGAGCAGTTCTTC. This translates into CSVAASTGPPNNEQFF.

The rearrangement joins TRBV28 to TRBJ2-3; 7 bases map to TRBD2. The CDR3 is 16 amino acids. With V trimmed by 3 bases and J by 3 bases, 9 bases remained unmatched. Germline lookup yields CDR1 MDHEN and CDR2 SYDVKM. CDR3 sequence reads: CASSFPGLVGTDTQYF. DNA for the CDR3: TGTGCCAGCAGTTTCCCCGGACTAGTTGGGACAGATACGCAGTATTTT.

This clone occurred once. This chain connects TRBV5-1 to TRBJ1-2; D possibly corresponds to TRBD1 (6 bases). The CDR3 runs to 16 residues. Looked up from germline, CDR1 is SGHRS and CDR2 is YFSETQ. Trimming took 0 bases from V and 1 from J, leaving 13 bases between them. The chain's CDR3 is CASSLDPQGINYGYTF. DNA for the CDR3: TGCGCCAGCAGCTTGGACCCCCAGGGGATTAACTATGGCTACACCTTC.

The rearrangement joins TRBV5-4 to TRBJ2-2; TRBD2 matches 8 bases. Germline V gene data show CDR1 as SGHNT and CDR2 as YYREEE (reference sequence). Unmatched junction bases numbered 7, after V lost 0 bases and J lost 6 bases. The CDR3 runs to 16 residues. Here the CDR3 reads CASSLARGGSPGELFF. The DNA for the CDR3 is TGTGCCAGCAGCTTGGCCCGGGGGGGTTCTCCCGGGGAGCTGTTTTTT.

The sample holds a few counts of this clone. V usage is TRBV4-2 and J usage is TRBJ2-5, with a tentative D call TRBD2 (6 bases). Germline CDR1 is LGHNA and CDR2 is YNFKEQ. The length of the CDR3 is 15 residues. V lost 1 base, J lost 5 bases, and 14 bases lay in between. The DNA for the CDR3 is TGTGCCAGCAGCCAAGCTGGCGGGGCGGGGGAGACCCAGTACTTC. It encodes CASSQAGGAGETQYF.

The CDR3 region is CASSFPSGGPNEQFF. The CDR3 bases are TGTGCCAGCAGTTTTCCTAGCGGGGGGCCCAATGAGCAGTTCTTC. This chain uses TRBV27 with TRBJ2-1; 11 positions agree with TRBD2. The trim removed 3 bases at V and 6 bases at J, leaving 4 bases unmatched. Germline lookup yields CDR1 MNHEY and CDR2 SMNVEV (reference sequence). The CDR3 totals 15 residues.

V and J are TRBV6-4 and TRBJ2-1, with 10 nucleotides matching TRBD2. J was trimmed by 6 bases and V by 0 bases; bases with no gene match: 2. Germline-derived CDR1 and CDR2 are MRHNA and SNTAGT. The CDR3 sequence is 15 residues long. CDR3 residues: CASSDSLAGSNEQFF. The DNA of the CDR3 is TGTGCCAGCAGTGACTCACTAGCGGGGTCCAATGAGCAGTTCTTC.

This chain joins TRBV30 and TRBJ1-5; no firm D call. There are 13 residues in the CDR3. The V gene lost 2 bases and the J gene lost 4 bases, with 9 bases spanning the gap. The germline V gene has CDR1 GTSNPN and CDR2 SVGIG (reference sequence). Here the CDR3 DNA reads TGTGCCTGGAGTCGAGATGAAAATCAGCCCCAGCATTTT. It is translated as CAWSRDENQPQHF.

The J gene is TRBJ2-4, the V gene TRBV30; the D gene is possibly TRBD2 (5 bases). The length of the CDR3 is 13 residues. From germline, CDR1 is GTSNPN and CDR2 SVGIG (reference sequence). V dropped 2 bases and J dropped 9 bases, with 14 bases sitting between them. This CDR3 reads CAWSPGWPSIQYF. The CDR3 region has the DNA TGTGCCTGGAGTCCGGGGTGGCCAAGCATTCAGTACTTC.

The chain combines TRBV5-4 with TRBJ1-2, with 11 positions matching TRBD1. V shed 1 base, J shed 4 bases, and the junction held 3 bases outside the gene matches. The germline V gene encodes CDR1 SGHNT and CDR2 YYREEE (reference sequence). The CDR3 runs 15 residues. The CDR3 region is CASSLWTGGAYGYTF. As DNA, the CDR3 is TGTGCCAGCAGCTTGTGGACAGGGGGCGCCTATGGCTACACCTTC.

The genes are TRBV7-9 and TRBJ1-3; D remains unclear. Germline assignment: CDR1 SEHNR and CDR2 FQNEAQ (reference sequence). V gave up 3 bases and J gave up 0 bases, with 12 bases separating them. The CDR3 runs 16 residues. The CDR3 loop is CASSLGHGNSGNTIYF. The CDR3 DNA sequence: TGTGCCAGCAGCTTGGGCCACGGGAACTCTGGAAACACCATATATTTT.

The table lists this clone with a count of one. The rearrangement uses TRBV18 and TRBJ1-1; 10 positions match TRBD1. In germline, CDR1 is KGHSH, CDR2 LQKENI. This CDR3 has 16 amino acids. The junction had 11 bases not matched to a gene; V was cut back by 5 bases and J by 5 bases. CDR3 protein: CASSTGTGATGTEAFF. The CDR3 DNA is TGTGCCAGCTCAACGGGGACAGGGGCAACGGGAACTGAAGCTTTCTTT.

The DNA for the CDR3 is TGTGCCACACCTGGGCAGGGGGCGGAATGGGAGACCCAGTACTTC. It codes for CATPGQGAEWETQYF. This rearrangement joins TRBV7-3 to TRBJ2-5; 8 bases align to TRBD1. The V and J ends lost 10 bases and 5 bases, in that order; junction bases with no gene match: 15. The CDR3 sequence is 15 residues long. The germline CDR1 and CDR2 sequences are SGHTA and FQGTGA.

The chain couples TRBV7-8 to TRBJ2-3; 14 bases line up with TRBD2. The CDR3 extends over 19 amino acids. CDR1 is SGHVS, CDR2 FQNEAQ, per germline. V shed 5 bases, J shed 2 bases, and the junction held 12 bases outside the gene matches. The CDR3 DNA is TGTGCCAGCAGCGCGGGACTAGCGGGAGAGTGGGGGCACACAGATACGCAGTATTTT. As protein: CASSAGLAGEWGHTDTQYF.

V usage is TRBV7-9 and J usage is TRBJ1-4, with D hard to call. V lost 4 bases and J 8 bases, leaving 11 bases between the germline ends. The CDR3 extends over 13 amino acids. The germline CDR1 and CDR2 sequences are SEHNR and FQNEAQ (reference sequence). The CDR3 sequence: CASSSRRLEKLFF. The CDR3 DNA reads TGTGCCAGCAGCTCCAGACGACTGGAAAAACTGTTTTTT.

The V gene is TRBV28, the J gene TRBJ2-1; 9 nucleotides align to TRBD2. This CDR3 has 15 residues. The germline V gene encodes CDR1 MDHEN and CDR2 SYDVKM. V was clipped by 3 bases and J by 6 bases; unmatched bases: 6. DNA of the CDR3: TGTGCCAGCAGTTTCCCGGGACTAGCAGGCAATGAGCAGTTCTTC. Encoded protein: CASSFPGLAGNEQFF.

This clone was found once. Other DNA sequences in this specimen translate into the identical CDR3. V is TRBV6-1 and J is TRBJ2-2, with D uncertain. The V and J ends lost 4 bases and 6 bases respectively, with 9 bases between them. CDR3 length: 13 residues. Germline V gene lookup returns CDR1 MNHNS and CDR2 SASEGT. CDR3 coding DNA: TGTGCCAGCAGTGCCCAGGCCCCCGGGGAGCTGTTTTTT. Encoded protein: CASSAQAPGELFF.

The chain has TRBV7-2 and TRBJ2-3; D might be TRBD2 (6 bases). The germline V gene has CDR1 SGHTA and CDR2 FQGNSA. V was cut by 3 bases and J by 2 bases, with 12 bases left in between. The CDR3 totals 15 residues. In DNA, the CDR3 is TGTGCCAGCAGCTTCGGGCGGGGCACCACAGATACGCAGTATTTT. It encodes CASSFGRGTTDTQYF. Complete variable domain (other parts from reference TRBV7-2 and TRBJ2-3): GAGVSQSPSNKVTEKGKDVELRCDPISGHTALYWYRQSLGQGLEFLIYFQGNSAPDKSGLPSDRFSAERTGGSVSTLTIQRTQQEDSAVYLCASSFGRGTTDTQYFGPGTRLTVL.

This chain joins TRBV29-1 and TRBJ2-1, with 9 bases lining up with TRBD1. Germline CDR1 SQVTM, CDR2 ANQGSEA. CDR3 length equals 13 residues. Trimming removed 7 bases from V and 3 bases from J; junction bases left unmatched: 4. The CDR3 nucleotides read TGCAGCGGGAGGGGACAGGGCTACAATGAGCAGTTCTTC. It translates to CSGRGQGYNEQFF.

DNA for the CDR3: TGTGCCAGCAGCACACAAGCGGGGGGGGGCACAGATACGCAGTATTTT. It translates to CASSTQAGGGTDTQYF. This rearrangement joins TRBV13 to TRBJ2-3; 10 bases line up with TRBD2. Losses at the gene ends were 5 bases for V and 1 base for J; bases not matched to a gene: 6. The germline V gene has CDR1 PRHDT and CDR2 FYEKMQ (reference sequence). The CDR3 extends over 16 amino acids.

The rearrangement links TRBV28 to TRBJ1-1; D gene ambiguous. This CDR3 has 16 residues. Per germline, CDR1 MDHEN and CDR2 SYDVKM. Trimming cost V 6 bases and J 8 bases, with 25 bases left between them. Written as DNA, the CDR3 is TGTGCCAGCAGCACCCTCCCCGTGATGAGGCCGGGAGAAGCTTTCTTT. Translating it yields CASSTLPVMRPGEAFF. Looking up the rest from reference TRBV28 and TRBJ1-1 gives the full variable domain: DVKVTQSSRYLVKRTGEKVFLECVQDMDHENMFWYRQDPGLGLRLIYFSYDVKMKEKGDIPEGYSVSREKKERFSLILESASTNQTSMYLCASSTLPVMRPGEAFFGQGTRLTVV.

The chain recombines TRBV28 with TRBJ1-1; perhaps TRBD1 as D (6 bases). V was shortened by 7 bases and J by 0 bases, with 12 bases between the two germline ends. Germline CDR1 is MDHEN and CDR2 is SYDVKM. This CDR3 region has 14 residues. In DNA, the CDR3 is TGTGCCAGCACCCGAGGGGGAATGAACACTGAAGCTTTCTTT. This sequence encodes CASTRGGMNTEAFF.

The genes are TRBV10-3 and TRBJ2-1; TRBD2 agrees at 11 bases. The junction had 7 bases not matched to a gene; V was cut back by 6 bases and J by 3 bases. CDR1 and CDR2 (germline): ENHRY, SYGVKD. This CDR3 is built from 16 residues. The CDR3 loop is CAIRGTSGINYNEQFF. The CDR3 bases are TGTGCCATCAGGGGGACTAGCGGCATTAACTACAATGAGCAGTTCTTC.

The rearrangement joins TRBV28 to TRBJ1-5, with unresolved D. Looked up from germline, CDR1 is MDHEN and CDR2 is SYDVKM. There are 16 residues in the CDR3. V was shortened by 6 bases and J by 0 bases, with 15 bases between the two germline ends. The CDR3 region has the DNA TGTGCCAGCAGCCCCACCACATGGTATAGCAATCAGCCCCAGCATTTT. Its translation: CASSPTTWYSNQPQHF.